This entry lists 21 T cell receptor beta chains sequenced from one sample in a study of regulatory T cells in long-lasting Graves disease. Time point in this sample: newly diagnosed GD, antithyroid drugs for less than 3 months. RNA isolated from PBMCs was used to make the TCR library. Building of the TCR beta libraries involved iRepertoire HTBI primers and Arm-PCR of CDR3 regions. TCRdb used MiXCR to reprocess the multiplex PCR reads, holding one entry per CDR3 protein. This table has fewer than 550,000 distinct CDR3 sequences, roughly 15% appearing once. This same sample was also taken into another study, of T cells in Graves' hyperthyroidism and ophthalmopathy.

This specimen consisted of peripheral blood mononuclear cells (PBMCs), obtained at new diagnosis, from a patient treated with antithyroid drugs. The receptor set was obtained from a woman between 18 and 29 years old with Graves disease.

This clonotype was counted at least ten times. This chain connects TRBV3-1 to TRBJ1-2; no firm D call. Germline V CDR1 and CDR2: LGHDT, YNNKEL (reference sequence). This CDR3 is built from 15 residues. V lost 2 bases, J lost 4 bases, and 14 bases lay in between. This chain's CDR3 is CASSQRFGRSYGYTF. CDR3 sequence (DNA): TGTGCCAGCAGCCAAAGATTTGGGAGGAGCTATGGCTACACCTTC.

V is TRBV5-1 and J is TRBJ2-7; D is possibly TRBD1 or TRBD2 (5 bases each). Germline V lookup: CDR1 SGHRS, CDR2 YFSETQ. The CDR3 covers 15 residues. The ends were cut back, 1 base at V and 6 bases at J, with 17 bases in the middle. The CDR3 nucleotides read TGCGCCAGCAGCTTGCGGCAGAACCGAGGGGCCGAGCAGTACTTC. It codes for CASSLRQNRGAEQYF.

The table lists this clonotype with many counts. The chain is built from TRBV7-2 and TRBJ2-7; D is perhaps TRBD2 (6 bases). CDR3 length: 15 amino acids. V shed 4 bases and J shed 4 bases, with 17 bases lying between them. Germline values: CDR1 SGHTA, CDR2 FQGNSA. The CDR3: CASSSMGMEGYEQYF. CDR3 nucleotide sequence: TGTGCCAGCAGCTCAATGGGAATGGAGGGTTACGAGCAGTACTTC.

V gene TRBV29-1 combines with J gene TRBJ2-7, with a tentative D call TRBD1 (6 bases). CDR1 is SQVTM and CDR2 is ANQGSEA in the germline V gene. The ends were cut back, 5 bases at V and 9 bases at J, with 14 bases in the middle. The CDR3 covers 11 residues. The CDR3 coding sequence is TGCAGCGTTTGGGACAACGCGCGGCAGTACTTC. Amino acid sequence: CSVWDNARQYF.

This clonotype was seen many times. DNA of the CDR3: TGCAGTGCTAGATATGGGACTAGCGGGAGGAATGAGCAGTTCTTC. Translating gives CSARYGTSGRNEQFF. This rearrangement joins TRBV20-1 to TRBJ2-1; 15 bases match TRBD2. V shed 2 bases and J 7 bases; nucleotides not matched to a gene: 3. Germline values: CDR1 DFQATT, CDR2 SNEGSKA (reference sequence). This CDR3 comprises 15 residues.

This clonotype was seen only a few times. The gene calls are TRBV5-1 and TRBJ1-1; D is ambiguous. Germline CDR1 is SGHRS and CDR2 is YFSETQ. Trimming cost V 5 bases and J 6 bases, with 17 bases left between them. The CDR3 is made up of 14 amino acids. CDR3 in DNA: TGCGCCAGCAGTCCTGACTTCGTGGGCTCTGAAGCTTTCTTT. Translated: CASSPDFVGSEAFF. Looking up the rest from reference TRBV5-1 and TRBJ1-1 gives the full variable domain: KAGVTQTPRYLIKTRGQQVTLSCSPISGHRSVSWYQQTPGQGLQFLFEYFSETQRNKGNFPGRFSGRQFSNSRSEMNVSTLELGDSALYLCASSPDFVGSEAFFGQGTRLTVV.

This clonotype was counted many times. This chain connects TRBV6-1 to TRBJ2-3; TRBD2 matches at 10 bases. Germline assignment: CDR1 MNHNS and CDR2 SASEGT. Trimming cost V 6 bases and J 2 bases; bases outside gene matches: 14. CDR3 length: 18 residues. In DNA, the CDR3 is TGTGCCAGCAGCCCTATTTCAACTAGCGGGAAGAACACAGATACGCAGTATTTT. Translating it yields CASSPISTSGKNTDTQYF.

There are a few counts of this clonotype. J is TRBJ1-2 and V is TRBV20-1; a weak D match, TRBD1 (6 bases). The CDR3 is made up of 12 amino acids. The V gene lost 6 bases and the J gene lost 6 bases, with 14 bases spanning the gap. In germline, CDR1 is DFQATT, CDR2 SNEGSKA (reference sequence). The CDR3: CSAVTGANGYTF. The CDR3 DNA is TGCAGTGCAGTGACAGGCGCAAATGGCTACACCTTC.

This clonotype has at least ten counts. The chain uses TRBV28 and TRBJ2-1; no clear D. Per germline, CDR1 MDHEN and CDR2 SYDVKM. This CDR3 spans 11 amino acids. V lost 3 bases and J 6 bases, leaving 3 bases between the germline ends. In DNA form, the CDR3 reads TGTGCCAGCAGTTTCGTCAATGAGCAGTTCTTC. It encodes CASSFVNEQFF.

This clonotype was detected many times. The chain combines TRBV6-5 with TRBJ1-2; no clear D. Germline CDR1 reads MNHEY; CDR2 reads SVGAGI. Trimming shortened V by 2 bases and J by 8 bases, and 6 bases separated the two germline ends. The CDR3 loop spans 11 amino acids. The CDR3 DNA is TGTGCCAGCAGTTACGGGTGGGGCTACACCTTC. Its translation: CASSYGWGYTF.

The chain links TRBV18 to TRBJ2-5; no clear D gene. V was pared by 3 bases and J by 6 bases, with 14 bases between. There are 14 residues in the CDR3. Per germline, CDR1 KGHSH and CDR2 LQKENI. CDR3 amino acids: CASSPTLGPKTQYF. The DNA for the CDR3 is TGTGCCAGCTCACCGACGTTGGGTCCGAAGACCCAGTACTTC.

This clonotype was recorded many times. This sequence joins TRBV3-1 and TRBJ2-1; D is unclear. The CDR3 sequence is 11 residues long. Trimming took off 4 bases at V and 10 bases at J, with 8 bases between the two ends. Germline V lookup: CDR1 LGHDT, CDR2 YNNKEL (reference sequence). The CDR3 is CASSRRSEQFF. CDR3 DNA: TGTGCCAGCAGCCGTAGATCCGAGCAGTTCTTC.

Only a few counts were recorded for this clonotype. The gene calls are TRBV5-1 and TRBJ2-7, with TRBD2 identical over 7 bases. The CDR3 length is 14 residues. Germline CDR1 SGHRS, CDR2 YFSETQ. V dropped 4 bases and J dropped 3; count of bases not matched to a gene: 7. CDR3 bases: TGCGCCAGCAGCGCAGTAGCGGGCTTCTACGAGCAGTACTTC. It translates to CASSAVAGFYEQYF.

In its sample, this clonotype was seen many times. This rearrangement joins TRBV12-3 or TRBV12-4 to TRBJ2-1, with D perhaps TRBD1 (5 bases). The CDR3 has 13 amino acids. The ends were cut back, 1 base at V and 6 bases at J, with 7 bases in the middle. The chain's CDR3 is CASSLVTGNEQFF. The CDR3 DNA is TGTGCCAGCAGTTTAGTTACAGGCAATGAGCAGTTCTTC.

This clonotype occurred many times. This rearrangement joins TRBV28 to TRBJ2-7; 8 bases are a match to TRBD2. CDR3 size: 15 residues. Germline assignment: CDR1 MDHEN and CDR2 SYDVKM. The V gene end was trimmed by 4 bases and the J gene end by 4 bases; junction bases not matched to a gene: 9. This CDR3 reads CASSSPAGAAYEQYF. DNA for the CDR3: TGTGCCAGCAGTTCACCAGCGGGAGCTGCTTACGAGCAGTACTTC.

J is TRBJ2-7 and V is TRBV5-1; D unresolved. Germline CDR1 is SGHRS and CDR2 is YFSETQ. Trimming removed 6 bases from V and 3 bases from J, with 19 bases in between. This CDR3 region has 15 residues. CDR3 bases: TGCGCCAGCACCGTCGACTCACGACGGCACTACGAGCAGTACTTC. Amino acids: CASTVDSRRHYEQYF.

As for this clonotype: A much larger clone sits a single nucleotide away, making a read error possible. The chain uses TRBV13 and TRBJ2-1, with 12 bases aligning to TRBD2. This CDR3 spans 16 amino acids. The germline CDR1 and CDR2 sequences are PRHDT and FYEKMQ (reference sequence). Written as DNA, the CDR3 is TGTGCCAACAGCAAGAGACTAGCGGGAGCGGGGAATGAGCAGTTCTTC. As protein: CANSKRLAGAGNEQFF.

This clonotype was counted many times. In DNA form, the CDR3 reads TGCGCCAGCAGCTTGGCCCAACAGAGTTTGAACACTGAAGCTTTCTTT. Translation gives CASSLAQQSLNTEAFF. The rearrangement links TRBV5-1 to TRBJ1-1; no firm D call. The length of the CDR3 is 16 residues. CDR1 is SGHRS, CDR2 YFSETQ, per germline. V was clipped by 0 bases and J by 0 bases, with 12 bases between them.

This clonotype has ten or more counts. The chain combines TRBV28 with TRBJ1-2; TRBD1 agrees at 9 bases. Germline values: CDR1 MDHEN, CDR2 SYDVKM. V trimming: 6 bases; J trimming: 2 bases; junction bases outside the gene matches: 4. CDR3 size: 14 residues. The CDR3 DNA is TGTGCCAGCAGCTGGACAGGGGCCAACTATGGCTACACCTTC. Translating it yields CASSWTGANYGYTF.

This clonotype occurred many times. The chain combines TRBV7-8 with TRBJ1-5; no firm D call. Germline V gene sequence: CDR1 SGHVS, CDR2 FQNEAQ. V lost 0 bases and J 4 bases, leaving 7 bases between the germline ends. The CDR3 runs to 14 residues. The CDR3 nucleotides are TGTGCCAGCAGCTTAGCGTTGGGGAATCAGCCCCAGCATTTT. It translates to CASSLALGNQPQHF.

This clonotype was seen only a few times. This chain uses TRBV29-1 with TRBJ2-7; D possibly corresponds to TRBD1 (6 bases). Germline loops: CDR1 SQVTM, CDR2 ANQGSEA. The CDR3 is 13 residues long. Trimming took off 2 bases at V and 3 bases at J, with 11 bases between the two ends. The CDR3, as DNA: TGCAGCGTTGAAATGATACAGGGCTACGAGCAGTACTTC. Its translation is CSVEMIQGYEQYF.